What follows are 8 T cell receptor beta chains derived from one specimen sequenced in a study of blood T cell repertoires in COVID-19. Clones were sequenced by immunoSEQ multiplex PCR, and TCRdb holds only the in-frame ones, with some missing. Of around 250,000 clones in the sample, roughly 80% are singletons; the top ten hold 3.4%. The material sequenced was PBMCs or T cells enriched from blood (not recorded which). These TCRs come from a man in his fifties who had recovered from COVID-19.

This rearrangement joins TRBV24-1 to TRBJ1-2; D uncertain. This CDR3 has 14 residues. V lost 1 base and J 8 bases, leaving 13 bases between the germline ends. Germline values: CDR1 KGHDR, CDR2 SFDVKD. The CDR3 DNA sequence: TGTGCCACCAGTGATTTTCGGGGAGTCGGCGGCTACACCTTC. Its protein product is CATSDFRGVGGYTF.

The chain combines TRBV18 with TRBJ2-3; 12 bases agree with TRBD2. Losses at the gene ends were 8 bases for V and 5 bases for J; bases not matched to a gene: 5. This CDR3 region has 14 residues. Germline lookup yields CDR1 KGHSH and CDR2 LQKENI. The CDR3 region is CASRTSGMGDTQYF. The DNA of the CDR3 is TGTGCCAGCCGGACTAGCGGGATGGGAGATACGCAGTATTTT.

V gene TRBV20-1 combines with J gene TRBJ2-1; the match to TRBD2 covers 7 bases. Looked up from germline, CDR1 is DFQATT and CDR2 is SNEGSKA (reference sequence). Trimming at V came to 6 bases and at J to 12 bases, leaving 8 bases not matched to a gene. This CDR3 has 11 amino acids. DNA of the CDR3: TGCAGTGCCATGTCTCGCGGGGGGCAGTTCTTC. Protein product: CSAMSRGGQFF.

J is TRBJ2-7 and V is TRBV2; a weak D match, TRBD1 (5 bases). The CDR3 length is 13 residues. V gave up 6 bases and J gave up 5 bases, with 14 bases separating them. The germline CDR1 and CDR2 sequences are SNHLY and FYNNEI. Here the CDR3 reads CASSARESHEQYF. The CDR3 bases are TGTGCCAGCAGCGCCAGGGAATCTCACGAGCAGTACTTC.

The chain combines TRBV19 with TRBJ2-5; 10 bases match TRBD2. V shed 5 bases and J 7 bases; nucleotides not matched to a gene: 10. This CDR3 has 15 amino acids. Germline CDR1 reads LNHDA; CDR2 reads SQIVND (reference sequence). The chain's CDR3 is CASSSAGGPFGTQYF. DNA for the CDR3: TGTGCCAGTAGTTCAGCGGGGGGGCCGTTCGGGACCCAGTACTTC.

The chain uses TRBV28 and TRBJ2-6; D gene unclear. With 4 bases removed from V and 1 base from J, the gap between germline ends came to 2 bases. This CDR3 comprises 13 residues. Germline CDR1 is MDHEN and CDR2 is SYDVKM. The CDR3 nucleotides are TGTGCCAGCAGTTCGTCTGGGGCCAACGTCCTGACTTTC. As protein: CASSSSGANVLTF.

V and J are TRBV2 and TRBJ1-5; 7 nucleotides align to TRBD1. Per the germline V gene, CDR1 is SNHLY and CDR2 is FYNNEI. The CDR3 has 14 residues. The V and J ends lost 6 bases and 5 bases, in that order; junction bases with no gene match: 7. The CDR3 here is CASRDRVRDQPQHF. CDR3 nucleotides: TGTGCCAGCAGAGACAGGGTGAGAGATCAGCCCCAGCATTTT.

The CDR3 DNA is TGTGCCAGCAGCCCTTTATCGGGGGAAAAACTGTTTTTT. Protein sequence: CASSPLSGEKLFF. The chain links TRBV27 to TRBJ1-4; D uncertain. The CDR3 sequence is 13 residues long. Between the trimmed V and J ends, which lost 6 bases and 8 bases, there was a span of 13 bases. Per germline, CDR1 MNHEY and CDR2 SMNVEV (reference sequence).